Listed here are 19 T cell receptor beta chains from one sample, sequenced in a study of blood T cell repertoires in COVID-19. Method: immunoSEQ multiplex PCR; TCRdb's copy keeps in-frame clones and lacks some. The table records over 250,000 clones, over 75% of them present only once. Sample: peripheral blood. These receptors all come from a woman aged 70 to 79 with acute or convalescent COVID-19.

The chain uses TRBV6-5 and TRBJ1-1; 7 bases map to TRBD1. CDR1 MNHEY and CDR2 SVGAGI come from the germline V gene. The CDR3 is 14 residues long. V shed 4 bases and J 1 base; nucleotides not matched to a gene: 3. This CDR3 is CASSSTGRNTEAFF. The CDR3 DNA sequence: TGTGCCAGCAGTTCGACAGGGAGGAACACTGAAGCTTTCTTT.

The chain is built from TRBV5-4 and TRBJ2-2; TRBD2 aligns across 14 bases. V lost 4 bases to trimming and J lost 5 bases; unmatched junction nucleotides: 7. Per the germline V gene, CDR1 is SGHNT and CDR2 is YYREEE (reference sequence). The CDR3 runs 17 residues. The CDR3: CASSPGLAGGRTGELFF. CDR3 coding DNA: TGTGCCAGCAGCCCCGGACTAGCGGGGGGTCGGACCGGGGAGCTGTTTTTT. The full variable domain, rest sourced from reference TRBV5-4 and TRBJ2-2, is ETGVTQSPTHLIKTRGQQVTLRCSSQSGHNTVSWYQQALGQGPQFIFQYYREEENGRGNFPPRFSGLQFPNYSSELNVNALELDDSALYLCASSPGLAGGRTGELFFGEGSRLTVL.

This chain uses TRBV5-6 with TRBJ2-5, with 9 bases that match TRBD2. The CDR3 covers 16 residues. Per germline, CDR1 SGHDT and CDR2 YYEEEE. Trimming took 4 bases from V and 5 from J; bases not matched to a gene: 12. As DNA, the CDR3 is TGTGCCAGCAGCGCTGGCGGGGGGGCCTTGGGGGAGACCCAGTACTTC. This translates into CASSAGGGALGETQYF.

This clone appeared once. The chain links TRBV20-1 to TRBJ1-4; 7 positions match TRBD1. This CDR3 has 14 residues. CDR1 and CDR2 from the germline V gene are DFQATT and SNEGSKA (reference sequence). The V and J ends lost 3 bases and 6 bases, in that order; junction bases with no gene match: 7. The CDR3 DNA reads TGCAGTGCTAGTTACAGGGGAGGCGATGAAAAACTGTTTTTT. This gives the protein CSASYRGGDEKLFF.

The V call is TRBV12-3 or TRBV12-4, the J call TRBJ2-7, with 11 bases aligning to TRBD2. The CDR3 is made up of 12 amino acids. Trimming took 6 bases from V and 9 from J; bases not matched to a gene: 4. The CDR3, as DNA: TGTGCCAGCAGCCCCGGGACTAGCGGGCAGTACTTC. Encoded protein: CASSPGTSGQYF.

J is TRBJ2-7 and V is TRBV20-1, with 12 bases matching TRBD2. In germline, CDR1 is DFQATT, CDR2 SNEGSKA (reference sequence). This CDR3 has 14 residues. The V gene end was trimmed by 3 bases and the J gene end by 5 bases; junction bases not matched to a gene: 5. CDR3 sequence reads: CSASPTSGGNEQYF. In DNA, the CDR3 is TGCAGTGCTAGTCCGACTAGCGGGGGCAACGAGCAGTACTTC.

The chain has TRBV5-8 and TRBJ1-2; D is uncertain. The CDR3 covers 16 residues. V was pared by 0 bases and J by 0 bases, with 12 bases between. Germline CDR1 is SGHTS and CDR2 is YDEGEE. The chain's CDR3 is CASSLAGGQSNYGYTF. DNA for the CDR3: TGTGCCAGCAGCTTGGCCGGAGGTCAATCTAACTATGGCTACACCTTC.

The V and J genes are TRBV27 and TRBJ1-4; 8 nucleotides agree with TRBD1. Germline V gene lookup returns CDR1 MNHEY and CDR2 SMNVEV (reference sequence). J gave up 4 bases and V 2 bases, and 9 bases lay outside the gene matches. The CDR3 runs 17 residues. CDR3 in DNA: TGTGCCAGCAGTTTACTCGGACAGGGAGGAGATAATGAAAAACTGTTTTTT. Residues: CASSLLGQGGDNEKLFF.

This clone showed up just once. The V gene is TRBV10-1, the J gene TRBJ2-1; 9 bases agree with TRBD2. Trimming at V came to 5 bases and at J to 2 bases, leaving 1 base not matched to a gene. Germline CDR1 is WNHNN and CDR2 is SYGVQD (reference sequence). This CDR3 has 14 residues. CDR3 sequence: CASSLAGAYNEQFF. The CDR3 nucleotides read TGCGCCAGCAGTTTAGCGGGGGCCTACAATGAGCAGTTCTTC.

The DNA of the CDR3 is TGTGCCTGGAGCCTACAGAGCAATCAGCCCCAGCATTTT. The encoded protein is CAWSLQSNQPQHF. The rearrangement uses TRBV30 and TRBJ1-5, with D unclear. V shed 3 bases and J shed 1 base, with 7 bases lying between them. The CDR3 extends over 13 amino acids. The germline gives CDR1 GTSNPN, CDR2 SVGIG (reference sequence). The full variable domain, its missing parts supplied by reference TRBV30 and TRBJ1-5, is SQTIHQWPATLVQPVGSPLSLECTVEGTSNPNLYWYRQAAGRGLQLLFYSVGIGQISSEVPQNLSASRPQDRQFILSSKKLLLSDSGFYLCAWSLQSNQPQHFGDGTRLSIL.

This chain uses TRBV6-5 with TRBJ1-6; D not certain. Between the trimmed V and J ends, which lost 0 bases and 10 bases, there was a span of 13 bases. CDR3 length: 15 amino acids. Per germline, CDR1 MNHEY and CDR2 SVGAGI. The CDR3 loop reads CASSYSRAFGSPLHF. The CDR3 DNA follows: TGTGCCAGCAGTTACTCGAGGGCCTTCGGGTCACCCCTCCACTTT.

V and J are TRBV4-1 and TRBJ2-3; tentatively, D is TRBD1 (6 bases). The CDR3 contains 14 residues. Trimming removed 4 bases from V and 6 bases from J, with 14 bases in between. In germline, CDR1 is MGHRA, CDR2 YSYEKL. The CDR3 here is CASSLRDTADTQYF. In nucleotides, the CDR3 is TGCGCCAGCAGCCTACGGGACACCGCGGATACGCAGTATTTT.

The rearrangement joins TRBV6-5 to TRBJ2-7, with D tentatively TRBD1 (6 bases). This CDR3 region has 13 residues. V lost 6 bases, J lost 2 bases, and 11 bases lay in between. Looked up from germline, CDR1 is MNHEY and CDR2 is SVGAGI. The CDR3 is CASRVDRTYEQYF. In DNA, the CDR3 is TGTGCCAGCAGGGTAGACAGGACCTACGAGCAGTACTTC.

The chain employs TRBV10-3 and TRBJ1-3; D perhaps matches TRBD1 (6 bases). The V gene's germline CDR1 is ENHRY and CDR2 SYGVKD. This CDR3 has 17 residues. Trimming took 2 bases from V and 8 from J, leaving 22 bases between them. The CDR3 sequence: CAISEPYLRDKRDTIYF. The CDR3 nucleotides read TGTGCCATCAGTGAGCCGTATCTCCGGGACAAACGAGACACCATATATTTT.

In this sample, this clone turned up a few times. The chain links TRBV11-2 to TRBJ2-3; 11 positions match TRBD2. The CDR3 loop spans 16 amino acids. Germline V CDR1 and CDR2: SGHAT, FQNNGV. Germline trimming cut 5 bases from V and 0 bases from J; bases unmatched to any gene: 4. The CDR3 nucleotides read TGTGCCAGCAGCCCCCTAGCGGGGGGTAGCACAGATACGCAGTATTTT. It yields the protein CASSPLAGGSTDTQYF.

The V gene is TRBV6-5, the J gene TRBJ2-1; TRBD2 matches 7 bases. The V and J ends lost 7 bases and 6 bases, in that order; junction bases with no gene match: 9. Germline V gives CDR1 MNHEY, CDR2 SVGAGI. This CDR3 spans 14 amino acids. CDR3 coding DNA: TGTGCCAGCACCCCAACGTCGGGGGGCAATGAGCAGTTCTTC. It is translated as CASTPTSGGNEQFF.

The V and J genes are TRBV29-1 and TRBJ1-2; TRBD1 is a possible D gene (6 bases). CDR3 size: 14 residues. The germline V gene has CDR1 SQVTM and CDR2 ANQGSEA. The V end was cut by 6 bases, the J end by 0 bases, with 14 bases between. DNA of the CDR3: TGCAGCGTCACAGGGATAGTAACTAACTATGGCTACACCTTC. This translates into CSVTGIVTNYGYTF. The full variable domain, in which reference TRBV29-1 and TRBJ1-2 provide the parts outside the CDR3, is SAVISQKPSRDICQRGTSLTIQCQVDSQVTMMFWYRQQPGQSLTLIATANQGSEATYESGFVIDKFPISRPNLTFSTLTVSNMSPEDSSIYLCSVTGIVTNYGYTFGSGTRLTVV.

The gene calls are TRBV7-3 and TRBJ2-3, with 15 bases identical to TRBD2. This CDR3 is built from 16 residues. Germline CDR1 SGHTA, CDR2 FQGTGA. V trimming: 2 bases; J trimming: 3 bases; junction bases outside the gene matches: 0. CDR3 amino acids: CASSLGLAGGTDTQYF. As DNA, the CDR3 is TGTGCCAGCAGCTTAGGACTAGCGGGGGGGACAGATACGCAGTATTTT.

The CDR3 sequence: CASSIGTEAGGYTF. In nucleotides, the CDR3 is TGTGCCAGTAGTATAGGGACCGAGGCGGGAGGCTACACCTTC. The chain is built from TRBV19 and TRBJ1-2; D gene uncertain. V dropped 1 base and J dropped 8 bases, with 14 bases sitting between them. There are 14 residues in the CDR3. The germline V gene has CDR1 LNHDA and CDR2 SQIVND (reference sequence).